This T cell receptor (beta chain) appears in the sequencing data of a study of identical twins. General study findings and limits: Models predicted less out-of-frame TCR alpha sharing in monozygotic twins than was found. Interpretation of the results relied on cross-sectional statistical analysis and not on following the same donors.

TCRdb reprocessed the 5' RACE reads via MiXCR and lists one record per CDR3 protein. The table shows roughly 630,000 distinct CDR3 sequences, with 7.1% occurring only once. As concerns this clonotype: The antigen remains unidentified.

Healthy Caucasians, and only they, were the donors. Germline CDR1 MGHRA, CDR2 YSYEKL. The CDR3 covers 17 residues. V lost 1 base, J lost 0 bases, and 4 bases stayed unmatched. These sequences were also reported in another study, on yellow fever vaccine responses in identical twins. As that report states: Among the twins, the vaccine T cell response reportedly seemed partly convergent and partly personalized.

The sequencing input was PBMCs. The chain uses TRBV4-1 and TRBJ2-4; 9 bases align to TRBD2. This TCR derives from a woman between 18 and 29 years old in good health. For the CDR3, the DNA is TGCGCCAGCAGCCAAGGGAAGACTAGCGGAGCCAAAAACATTCAGTACTTC. Translating it yields CASSQGKTSGAKNIQYF.